This T cell receptor beta chain originates from a study of tumor-infiltrating lymphocytes in primary liver carcinoma. The source of the blood RNA was unsorted whole blood, and germline DNA was extracted as well. Treatment-naive at the time, the patients had chronic HBV infection. Findings of the study overall: Tumors significantly exceeded blood in top-250-clone fraction (p = 0.039). The study used bulk unsorted samples and so did not compare CD4+ and CD8+ repertoires.

This CDR3 is built from 13 residues. Germline V gene data show CDR1 as MNHEY and CDR2 as SVGAGI. Regarding this clonotype: Antigen: not known. Possible read error: a much larger clone is one base away.

Using a constant-region primer together with ProtoScript II reverse transcriptase, TCR beta cDNA was made from about 500 ng of total RNA. Slightly modified ARM-PCR served as the procedure for the TCR beta libraries. These libraries came from three rounds of nested multiplex PCR. A C-beta reverse primer and TRBV1-TRBV30 forward primers served in each of the first two PCR rounds, at 9 to 11 cycles apiece. TCRdb independently ran MiXCR on the multiplex PCR reads; one entry per CDR3 protein. Here the sample spans approximately 300,000 distinct CDR3 sequences, about 60% being singletons. This receptor was identified in a man aged 35 to 55 with primary liver carcinoma and hepatitis B virus infection. What was sequenced was peripheral blood. The chain recombines TRBV6-5 with TRBJ1-5, with TRBD1 as a possible D gene (5 bases). CDR3 in amino acids: CAGSGSGIQPQRF. CDR3 nucleotides: TGTGCCGGCAGTGGATCAGGGATTCAGCCCCAGCGTTTT.